The 22 T cell receptor beta chains presented below share a single source sample, sequenced in a study of low-dose radiotherapy and immunotherapy resistance in tumors (dated by TCRdb to the early 2020s). What the time point label conveys for this sample: after trial treatment. Reading the label with the study, this specimen's treatment or condition is: LDRT plus nivolumab, ipilimumab, low-dose cyclophosphamide and aspirin (RACIN trial). Sequenced using an Illumina HiSeq 2500. To make first-strand cDNA, Superscript III was used along with a set of TRAV- and TRBV-specific primers so that both the TCRalpha and TCRbeta chains were covered. A roughly 18-cycle PCR with Phusion amplified the TCRs, pairing a constant-region primer with the adapter that was attached to the V primers. TCRdb redid the processing of the public reads, applying fastp at Q25 and MiXCR, and retained in-frame beta chains. Identical CDR3 proteins give one entry, which carries the most common genes and DNA. In this sample the table shows approximately 46,000 distinct CDR3 sequences, around 25% of which occur a single time. 10% of the sample belongs to the ten largest clones.

Sequencing used PBMCs, obtained after low-dose radiotherapy plus immunotherapy. The source of these receptors is a male donor with prostate cancer.

This clonotype has only a few counts. This rearrangement joins TRBV24-1 to TRBJ2-3, with D maybe TRBD1 (6 bases). There are 14 residues in the CDR3. The V gene's germline CDR1 is KGHDR and CDR2 SFDVKD. V was shortened by 6 bases and J by 0 bases, with 9 bases between the two germline ends. The CDR3 spells CATSQGFSTDTQYF. CDR3 sequence (DNA): TGTGCCACCAGTCAGGGGTTTAGCACAGATACGCAGTATTTT.

This clonotype showed up many times. Relative to the germline gene, one junction end is altered; a read error may explain this. The chain employs TRBV5-1 and TRBJ2-5, with 8 bases that match TRBD2. The CDR3 length is 13 residues. From germline, CDR1 is SGHRS and CDR2 YFSETQ. CDR3 bases: TGCGCCAGCAGCTTGACTAGCGGAGGCTACCCCCAATTC. Amino acids: CASSLTSGGYPQF.

This clonotype occurred many times. The J gene is TRBJ2-7, the V gene TRBV28, with unresolved D. V lost 7 bases and J lost 0, with 16 bases in between. Germline values: CDR1 MDHEN, CDR2 SYDVKM. The CDR3 spans 15 residues. CDR3 in amino acids: CASTGSPPLSYEQYF. CDR3 sequence (DNA): TGTGCCAGCACCGGAAGCCCACCGCTCTCCTACGAGCAGTACTTC.

This clonotype was detected ten times or more. The rearrangement joins TRBV4-1 to TRBJ2-1; D unresolved. Germline lookup yields CDR1 MGHRA and CDR2 YSYEKL. This CDR3 region has 13 residues. Trimming took off 4 bases at V and 6 bases at J, with 10 bases between the two ends. In nucleotides, the CDR3 is TGCGCCAGCAGCCTAGCCACGGGCAATGAGCAGTTCTTC. This codes for CASSLATGNEQFF.

The rearrangement links TRBV5-1 to TRBJ1-1; TRBD1 is a possible D gene (6 bases). Germline CDR1 reads SGHRS; CDR2 reads YFSETQ. The germline V and J ends were trimmed by 0 bases and 0 bases, with 12 bases remaining between them. The CDR3 sequence is 16 residues long. CDR3 sequence: CASSLAGDILNTEAFF. The CDR3 DNA sequence: TGCGCCAGCAGCTTGGCCGGGGACATCTTGAACACTGAAGCTTTCTTT.

As to this clonotype: A far bigger clonotype differs at one base, so this is likely a read error. The rearrangement uses TRBV13 and TRBJ2-1; TRBD2 aligns across 10 bases. CDR1 and CDR2 from the germline V gene are PRHDT and FYEKMQ (reference sequence). The length of the CDR3 is 14 residues. The DNA for the CDR3 is TGTGCCAGCAGGACGGCTAGCGGGGGTAATGTGCAGTTCTTC. Translating it yields CASRTASGGNVQFF.

By sample share, this clonotype is medium-sized (0.01 to 0.1%). V gene TRBV5-4 combines with J gene TRBJ2-1; D perhaps matches TRBD1 (5 bases). Trimming shortened V by 4 bases and J by 0 bases, and 14 bases separated the two germline ends. The germline gives CDR1 SGHNT, CDR2 YYREEE (reference sequence). The CDR3 is 16 amino acids. The CDR3 region is CASSEIGAVSYNEQFF. DNA for the CDR3: TGTGCCAGCAGCGAAATAGGGGCCGTCTCCTACAATGAGCAGTTCTTC.

This clonotype was found once. A far bigger clonotype differs at one base, so this is likely a read error. The chain uses TRBV5-8 and TRBJ2-1; 8 bases are a match to TRBD1. This CDR3 has 15 residues. V was pared by 3 bases and J by 10 bases, with 12 bases of the junction left unmatched. The germline gives CDR1 SGHTS, CDR2 YDEGEE. The CDR3 region is CASSSTGQVFYEQFF. CDR3 coding DNA: TGTGCCAGCAGCTCGACGGGACAGGTGTTCTACGAGCAGTTCTTC.

This clonotype is medium-sized in the sample. This chain joins TRBV5-8 and TRBJ2-2; 11 positions agree with TRBD1. The V and J ends lost 4 bases and 6 bases, in that order; junction bases with no gene match: 8. The CDR3 loop spans 16 amino acids. Germline CDR1 reads SGHTS; CDR2 reads YDEGEE. The CDR3 DNA reads TGTGCCAGCAGCCCCCTGGGGGGACAGGGGGCCGGGGAGCTGTTTTTT. Translated: CASSPLGGQGAGELFF. Supplemented by reference TRBV5-8 and TRBJ2-2, the full variable domain reads EAGVTQSPTHLIKTRGQQATLRCSPISGHTSVYWYQQALGLGLQFLLWYDEGEERNRGNFPPRFSGRQFPNYSSELNVNALELEDSALYLCASSPLGGQGAGELFFGEGSRLTVL.

The rearrangement links TRBV7-7 to TRBJ2-7; possible D gene TRBD1, 6 bases. V lost 3 bases and J lost 4, with 16 bases in between. This CDR3 region has 15 residues. CDR1 is SSHAT, CDR2 FNYEAQ, per germline (reference sequence). The CDR3 loop reads CASSLLPGQTYEQYF. CDR3 coding DNA: TGTGCCAGCAGCTTGCTCCCGGGACAAACATACGAGCAGTACTTC.

This clonotype was recorded at least ten times. The chain joins TRBV9 to TRBJ1-3; the D is unclear. Germline V gene lookup returns CDR1 SGDLS and CDR2 YYNGEE. The CDR3 loop spans 14 amino acids. Trimming removed 0 bases from V and 3 bases from J, with 7 bases in between. The CDR3 nucleotides are TGTGCCAGCAGCGTAGAGTTGGGTGGAAACACCATATATTTT. Its protein is CASSVELGGNTIYF.

This rearrangement joins TRBV19 to TRBJ2-2, with 8 nucleotides matching TRBD2. The CDR3 contains 15 residues. V shed 7 bases and J 4 bases; nucleotides not matched to a gene: 8. Germline assignment: CDR1 LNHDA and CDR2 SQIVND (reference sequence). CDR3 sequence (DNA): TGTGCCAGTACCCGAGCGGGAGAGGTCACCGGGGAGCTGTTTTTT. Protein: CASTRAGEVTGELFF. Based on the CDR3 plus reference TRBV19 and TRBJ2-2, the full variable domain is DGGITQSPKYLFRKEGQNVTLSCEQNLNHDAMYWYRQDPGQGLRLIYYSQIVNDFQKGDIAEGYSVSREKKESFPLTVTSAQKNPTAFYLCASTRAGEVTGELFFGEGSRLTVL.

As for this clonotype: A far more abundant clone sits one base away, making this likely a read error. The V gene is TRBV28, the J gene TRBJ1-1, with D possibly matching TRBD1 (5 bases). Germline lookup yields CDR1 MDHEN and CDR2 SYDVKM. The CDR3 is 13 residues long. This CDR3 reads CARSQGEDTEAFF. DNA of the CDR3: TGTGCCCGCAGCCAAGGGGAGGACACTGAAGCTTTCTTT.

This clonotype has ten or more counts. The genes are TRBV3-1 and TRBJ2-1; 11 bases are shared with TRBD2. CDR1 LGHDT and CDR2 YNNKEL come from the germline V gene (reference sequence). This CDR3 region has 14 residues. The junction had 4 bases not matched to a gene; V was cut back by 4 bases and J by 8 bases. The CDR3 is CASSPGLAGHEQFF. The CDR3 DNA reads as TGTGCCAGCAGCCCCGGACTAGCGGGCCATGAGCAGTTCTTC.

This clonotype was counted ten times or more. J is TRBJ2-1 and V is TRBV9, with D perhaps given as TRBD1 or TRBD2 (5 bases each). This CDR3 contains 16 residues. Between the trimmed V and J ends, which lost 0 bases and 0 bases, there was a span of 10 bases. Germline assignment: CDR1 SGDLS and CDR2 YYNGEE. CDR3 in DNA: TGTGCCAGCAGCGTAGAAAGTGGGGGCTCCTACAATGAGCAGTTCTTC. This encodes CASSVESGGSYNEQFF.

A word on this clonotype: A single base is all that separates this from a far larger clone, so a read error is likely. The chain couples TRBV13 to TRBJ1-6, with D maybe TRBD1 (6 bases). V lost 8 bases, J lost 8 bases, and 22 bases lay in between. The germline V gene has CDR1 PRHDT and CDR2 FYEKMQ (reference sequence). CDR3 length: 16 residues. The CDR3 DNA sequence: TGTGCCAGCCAGGTCCGTGGGGGCCGGGATGATTCACCCCTCCACTTT. Protein product: CASQVRGGRDDSPLHF. Supplemented by reference TRBV13 and TRBJ1-6, the full variable domain reads AAGVIQSPRHLIKEKRETATLKCYPIPRHDTVYWYQQGPGQDPQFLISFYEKMQSDKGSIPDRFSAQQFSDYHSELNMSSLELGDSALYFCASQVRGGRDDSPLHFGNGTRLTVT.

This clonotype was recorded many times. This chain joins TRBV11-2 and TRBJ2-7, with 11 nucleotides matching TRBD1. Trimming cost V 4 bases and J 0 bases; bases outside gene matches: 5. Germline CDR1 SGHAT, CDR2 FQNNGV. The CDR3 runs to 16 residues. CDR3 DNA sequence: TGTGCCAGCAGCTCCAGGGACAGGGGGGGCTCCTACGAGCAGTACTTC. This sequence encodes CASSSRDRGGSYEQYF.

With regard to this clonotype: A far bigger clonotype differs at one base, so this is likely a read error. The chain employs TRBV4-3 and TRBJ2-7; TRBD2 might be the D (6 bases). This CDR3 is built from 16 residues. CDR1 is LGHNA and CDR2 is YSLEER in the germline V gene. With 4 bases removed from V and 1 base from J, the gap between germline ends came to 17 bases. The chain's CDR3 is CASSRGWGGRSYEQYF. For the CDR3, the DNA is TGCGCCAGCAGCCGAGGTTGGGGAGGCAGGTCCTACGAGCAGTACTTC.

Ten or more counts support this clonotype. The V and J genes are TRBV7-3 and TRBJ2-1; 8 bases align to TRBD2. V shed 3 bases, J shed 6 bases, and the junction held 10 bases outside the gene matches. The germline gives CDR1 SGHTA, CDR2 FQGTGA. The CDR3 loop spans 16 amino acids. CDR3 DNA: TGTGCCAGCAGCTTGGCCGGTAGCGGGGTTGGCAATGAGCAGTTCTTC. Protein: CASSLAGSGVGNEQFF.

The sample holds many counts of this clonotype. The chain joins TRBV20-1 to TRBJ2-7; D possibly matches TRBD1 or TRBD2 (6 bases each). CDR1 is DFQATT and CDR2 is SNEGSKA in the germline V gene (reference sequence). Trimming took off 7 bases at V and 2 bases at J, with 15 bases between the two ends. The CDR3 is 13 amino acids. The CDR3 region has the DNA TGCAGTGTTCCGAGGGGGGCTACCTACGAGCAGTACTTC. Amino acids: CSVPRGATYEQYF.

Relative to its sample, this clonotype is medium-sized. The chain is built from TRBV5-4 and TRBJ2-5; either TRBD1 or TRBD2 may fit D (6 bases each). The CDR3 loop spans 14 amino acids. Germline V gene lookup returns CDR1 SGHNT and CDR2 YYREEE (reference sequence). Deletions cut 3 bases from V and 5 bases from J, with 14 bases between. Here the CDR3 reads CASSWPGGGETQYF. The DNA of the CDR3 is TGTGCCAGCAGCTGGCCCGGGGGCGGTGAGACCCAGTACTTC.

This clonotype was picked up one time. With only one base between it and a far larger clone, this is likely a read error. The rearrangement uses TRBV10-3 and TRBJ2-7; the D is unclear. CDR3 length equals 14 residues. Germline V CDR1 and CDR2: ENHRY, SYGVKD. CDR3 in DNA: TGTGCCAGCAGTCGGGCCCTCTCCCTCTACGAGCAGTACTTC. The encoded protein is CASSRALSLYEQYF.